These 23 T cell receptor beta chains were sequenced from one sample in a study of beta chain features in type 1 diabetes (dated by TCRdb to the late 2010s). Overall study results and their limits: A moderate but significant shortening of TCRB CDR3 length was observed in type 1 diabetes patients in all four CD4+ subsets.

Their recognized antigens are unknown. The receptor library was made with the immunoSEQ multiplex PCR assay. The entire amount of isolated RNA was reverse transcribed using the High Capacity cDNA Reverse Transcription Kit, so the sequenced TCRB transcripts were expressed ones. TCRdb stores this immuneACCESS table with in-frame sequences only. Part of the clones is absent; in the studies checked, under half of the shortfall reflects unresolved V genes, and no reason is known for the rest. In this sample the table shows hundreds of thousands of clones, roughly an eighth of which occur a single time. Approximately 0.021% of the sample is held by the ten biggest clonotypes. Sequenced sample: naive CD4+ T cells from blood. The sample's cell subset or site label is to be understood as: true naive CD4+ T cells. These receptors all come from a man younger than 35 with type 1 diabetes.

Points on this clone: The junction and the germline gene differ at one end; a read error may be behind it. This sequence joins TRBV4-2 and TRBJ2-3; 10 positions match TRBD1. The germline CDR1 and CDR2 sequences are LGHNA and YNFKEQ. There are 13 residues in the CDR3. As DNA, the CDR3 is TGTGCCAGCAGCCAACTGGGGACAGGGGTGCCGGGATTT. This encodes CASSQLGTGVPGF.

V gene TRBV30 combines with J gene TRBJ2-3; 9 nucleotides align to TRBD2. Trimming cost V 3 bases and J 2 bases; bases outside gene matches: 6. Per germline, CDR1 GTSNPN and CDR2 SVGIG (reference sequence). The CDR3 is made up of 15 amino acids. The CDR3 DNA is TGTGCCTGGAGGTCCGGGACTAGCTTCACAGATACGCAGTATTTT. This encodes CAWRSGTSFTDTQYF.

The V and J genes are TRBV2 and TRBJ1-1, with 9 bases lining up with TRBD1. Germline CDR1 SNHLY, CDR2 FYNNEI. This CDR3 is 14 amino acids long. The ends lost 5 bases at V and 5 bases at J; junction bases unmatched: 6. CDR3 loop: CASSYDRGLTEAFF. DNA for the CDR3: TGTGCCAGCAGTTACGACAGGGGGTTAACTGAAGCTTTCTTT.

This clone was observed a handful of times. V gene TRBV7-8 combines with J gene TRBJ2-5, with 13 bases identical to TRBD2. V lost 5 bases to trimming and J lost 7 bases; unmatched junction nucleotides: 16. This CDR3 contains 18 residues. The germline CDR1 and CDR2 sequences are SGHVS and FQNEAQ. The CDR3: CASSPGTSGAAFPGTQYF. The CDR3 nucleotides read TGTGCCAGCAGCCCCGGGACTAGCGGGGCGGCCTTCCCGGGGACCCAGTACTTC.

In this sample, this clone turned up a few times. This same CDR3 is encoded by further DNA sequences in the sample. CDR3 nucleotide sequence: TGTGCCAGCAGCGTAGTAACCGGCGGGAATTCACCCCTCCACTTT. It is translated as CASSVVTGGNSPLHF. V and J are TRBV9 and TRBJ1-6; D not resolved. CDR3 length: 15 residues. Germline lookup yields CDR1 SGDLS and CDR2 YYNGEE. Between the trimmed V and J ends, which lost 0 bases and 7 bases, there was a span of 11 bases.

The chain recombines TRBV28 with TRBJ2-1; 9 bases align to TRBD2. This CDR3 region has 14 residues. V was clipped by 2 bases and J by 15 bases; unmatched bases: 11. Per the germline V gene, CDR1 is MDHEN and CDR2 is SYDVKM. CDR3 loop: CASSLGASGAMVFF. The DNA for the CDR3 is TGTGCCAGCAGTTTAGGGGCTAGCGGGGCCATGGTGTTCTTC.

This clone was found a few times. The chain links TRBV12-5 to TRBJ2-4; tentatively, D is TRBD1 (6 bases). This CDR3 contains 17 residues. CDR1 and CDR2 (germline): LGHNT, FRNRAP. Trimming pared 0 bases from V and 1 base from J, leaving 13 bases between. Written as DNA, the CDR3 is TGTGCTAGTGGTTTGGTAGTTCACAGGGAGGCCAAAAACATTCAGTACTTC. It encodes CASGLVVHREAKNIQYF.

V gene TRBV6-5 combines with J gene TRBJ2-2; D is perhaps TRBD2 (5 bases). The CDR3 length is 15 residues. V gave up 5 bases and J gave up 6 bases, with 16 bases separating them. CDR1 MNHEY and CDR2 SVGAGI come from the germline V gene. The CDR3 loop reads CASSRYLLGAGELFF. The DNA for the CDR3 is TGTGCCAGCAGTCGATACCTACTAGGCGCCGGGGAGCTGTTTTTT.

This clone was counted only a few times. The rearrangement links TRBV13 to TRBJ2-5, with D possibly called TRBD1 or TRBD2 (5 bases each). Germline loops: CDR1 PRHDT, CDR2 FYEKMQ (reference sequence). The CDR3 sequence is 14 residues long. V dropped 5 bases and J dropped 5 bases, with 15 bases sitting between them. CDR3 sequence: CASSITGTEETQYF. The CDR3 region has the DNA TGTGCCAGCAGCATCACCGGGACGGAGGAGACCCAGTACTTC.

This clone showed up just a few times. The chain uses TRBV19 and TRBJ1-1, with a weak D call TRBD1 (5 bases). This CDR3 spans 15 amino acids. V lost 3 bases to trimming and J lost 1 base, with 12 bases between them. Germline CDR1 LNHDA, CDR2 SQIVND (reference sequence). The CDR3 sequence: CASSIFAGPNTEAFF. As DNA, the CDR3 is TGTGCCAGTAGTATTTTCGCAGGGCCGAACACTGAAGCTTTCTTT.

The chain joins TRBV5-4 to TRBJ1-1; D gene uncertain. Germline V CDR1 and CDR2: SGHNT, YYREEE (reference sequence). This CDR3 has 14 amino acids. Trimming stripped 0 bases from V and 0 bases from J, with 6 bases between. The CDR3 here is CASSLGELNTEAFF. As DNA, the CDR3 is TGTGCCAGCAGCTTGGGGGAACTGAACACTGAAGCTTTCTTT.

This clone was observed a single time. The V and J genes are TRBV5-1 and TRBJ1-6; 10 nucleotides align to TRBD1. This CDR3 contains 14 residues. Germline V gives CDR1 SGHRS, CDR2 YFSETQ. Trimming cost V 3 bases and J 10 bases; bases outside gene matches: 4. The CDR3 here is CASSSGTGASPLHF. In nucleotides, the CDR3 is TGCGCCAGCAGCTCCGGGACAGGGGCATCACCCCTCCACTTT.

In its sample, this clone was seen once. The same CDR3 arises from other DNA sequences in this sample as well. The rearrangement uses TRBV30 and TRBJ1-2, with D maybe TRBD1 (5 bases). The CDR3 loop spans 14 amino acids. CDR1 and CDR2 from the germline V gene are GTSNPN and SVGIG (reference sequence). V was pared by 1 base and J by 2 bases, with 11 bases between. As DNA, the CDR3 is TGTGCCTGGAGTGGGGGTCGGGGGAACTATGGCTACACCTTC. Amino acid sequence: CAWSGGRGNYGYTF.

About this clone: No conserved phenylalanine or tryptophan ends this CDR3, so it is likely a read error. This rearrangement joins TRBV29-1 to TRBJ1-1, with D hard to call. Trimming took off 3 bases at V and 1 base at J, with 3 bases between the two ends. The length of the CDR3 is 11 residues. In germline, CDR1 is SQVTM, CDR2 ANQGSEA. CDR3 protein: CSVDRNTEAFL. The CDR3 nucleotides are TGCAGCGTTGACAGGAACACTGAAGCTTTCCTT.

The V gene is TRBV18, the J gene TRBJ2-7, with 7 bases lining up with TRBD1. CDR3 length: 15 residues. CDR1 KGHSH and CDR2 LQKENI come from the germline V gene. Germline trimming cut 3 bases from V and 3 bases from J; bases unmatched to any gene: 8. As DNA, the CDR3 is TGTGCCAGCTCACCCCGCCGGGACAGTGACTACGAGCAGTACTTC. Translation: CASSPRRDSDYEQYF.

This clone turned up a few times. The chain carries TRBV18 and TRBJ2-3, with TRBD1 identical over 7 bases. CDR3 length: 15 amino acids. Germline V gene lookup returns CDR1 KGHSH and CDR2 LQKENI. V gave up 3 bases and J gave up 3 bases; unmatched junction bases: 6. CDR3 in amino acids: CASSPPGQTTDTQYF. The CDR3 DNA is TGTGCCAGCTCACCGCCGGGACAGACAACAGATACGCAGTATTTT. Full variable domain (rest looked up from reference TRBV18 and TRBJ2-3): NAGVMQNPRHLVRRRGQEARLRCSPMKGHSHVYWYRQLPEEGLKFMVYLQKENIIDESGMPKERFSAEFPKEGPSILRIQQVVRGDSAAYFCASSPPGQTTDTQYFGPGTRLTVL.

The chain links TRBV5-1 to TRBJ2-1; TRBD2 matches at 13 bases. CDR3 length equals 15 residues. After removal of 4 bases from V and 7 bases from J, the junction contained 5 bases not matched to a gene. The germline gives CDR1 SGHRS, CDR2 YFSETQ. This CDR3 is CASSIWTSGGNEQFF. In DNA, the CDR3 is TGCGCCAGCAGCATATGGACTAGCGGGGGAAATGAGCAGTTCTTC.

This clone was recorded a few times. The rearrangement uses TRBV11-2 and TRBJ1-1; 8 bases line up with TRBD1. Trimming removed 5 bases from V and 11 bases from J; junction bases left unmatched: 7. The CDR3 spans 12 residues. Germline V lookup: CDR1 SGHAT, CDR2 FQNNGV. CDR3 nucleotide sequence: TGTGCCAGCAGCGAGGACAGGGTACGGGCTTTCTTT. Its translation is CASSEDRVRAFF.

This clone was detected a few times. The J gene is TRBJ2-4, the V gene TRBV15; maybe TRBD1 (6 bases). Germline V lookup: CDR1 LNHNV, CDR2 YYDKDF (reference sequence). The CDR3 has 15 amino acids. V shed 0 bases and J shed 4 bases, with 10 bases lying between them. CDR3 DNA: TGTGCCACCAGCAGAGATCCAGGGGATAAAAACATTCAGTACTTC. Its translation is CATSRDPGDKNIQYF.

The chain links TRBV2 to TRBJ1-1; TRBD1 is a possible D gene (6 bases). The CDR3 is made up of 14 amino acids. From germline, CDR1 is SNHLY and CDR2 FYNNEI. Trimming removed 3 bases at V and 5 bases at J, with 13 bases between. CDR3 DNA: TGTGCCAGCAGTGAGGGACACGGGGTGACTGAAGCTTTCTTT. As protein: CASSEGHGVTEAFF.

The V and J genes are TRBV6-5 and TRBJ2-1, with 7 bases identical to TRBD1. Germline values: CDR1 MNHEY, CDR2 SVGAGI. The CDR3 consists of 11 residues. Trimming removed 6 bases from V and 12 bases from J; junction bases left unmatched: 5. As DNA, the CDR3 is TGTGCCAGCAGGGACAGGCGTGGGCAGTTCTTC. This sequence encodes CASRDRRGQFF.

The sample holds a few counts of this clone. This sequence joins TRBV25-1 and TRBJ2-7; D call uncertain. The CDR3 has 16 amino acids. The ends were cut back, 3 bases at V and 3 bases at J, with 18 bases in the middle. Germline CDR1 MGHDK, CDR2 SYGVNS. This CDR3 reads CASSDPTYRAGYEQYF. CDR3 DNA sequence: TGTGCCAGCAGTGACCCTACATATCGGGCCGGCTACGAGCAGTACTTC.

The gene calls are TRBV10-3 and TRBJ1-1; TRBD1 might be the D (6 bases). V was cut by 6 bases and J by 6 bases, with 17 bases left in between. Germline V gives CDR1 ENHRY, CDR2 SYGVKD. The CDR3 runs 14 residues. CDR3 protein: CAIRAGQKPSEAFF. The CDR3 region has the DNA TGTGCCATCAGGGCCGGACAGAAACCCTCTGAAGCTTTCTTT.